The clone carrying this T cell receptor (beta chain) came up many times. These data originate in a study of T cells in Graves' hyperthyroidism and ophthalmopathy. The germline CDR1 and CDR2 sequences are MNHNS and SASEGT. The CDR3 length is 13 residues. The germline V and J ends were trimmed by 5 bases and 3 bases, with 10 bases remaining between them. Aged 18 to 65, the patients had hyperthyroidism that was newly diagnosed and had lasted under 2 months. Regions amplified from RNA transcripts were the TCR beta CDR3 regions. RT-PCR in the first round (using the HTBI primer set) targeted the TCR CDR3. TCRdb reprocessed the multiplex PCR reads with MiXCR, giving one entry per CDR3 protein. Here the sample spans 700,000 or so distinct CDR3 sequences, 15% to 20% being singletons.

This chain uses TRBV6-1 with TRBJ1-1; D remains unclear. This clonotype originated in a man between 18 and 35 years old with Graves' hyperthyroidism. Sequencing was performed on blood. DNA of the CDR3: TGTGCCAGCAGTCCATCCTGGGACACTGAAGCTTTCTTT. Translation gives CASSPSWDTEAFF.